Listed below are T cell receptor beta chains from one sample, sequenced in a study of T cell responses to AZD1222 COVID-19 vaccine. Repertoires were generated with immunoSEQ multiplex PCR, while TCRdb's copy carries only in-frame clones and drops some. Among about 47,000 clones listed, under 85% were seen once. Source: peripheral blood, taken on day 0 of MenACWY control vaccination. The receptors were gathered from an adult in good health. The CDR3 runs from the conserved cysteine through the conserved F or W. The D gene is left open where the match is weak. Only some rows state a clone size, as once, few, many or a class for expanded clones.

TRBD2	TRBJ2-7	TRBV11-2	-	TGTGCCAGCAGCTTTTCTAGCGGGGGGGGGTCCCTCTCCTACGAGCAGTACTTC	CASSFSSGGGSLSYEQYF
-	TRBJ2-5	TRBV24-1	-	TGTGCCACCAGTGATTCGGGGGAGGTCGGAGAGACCCAGTACTTC	CATSDSGEVGETQYF
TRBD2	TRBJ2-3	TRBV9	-	TGTGCCAGCAGCGTAGGCGTTAGCGGGGGGGCATCTTCAATCACAGATACGCAGTATTTT	CASSVGVSGGASSITDTQYF
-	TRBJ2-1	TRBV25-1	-	TGTGCCAGCCTCAACCCATACAATGAGCAGTTCTTC	CASLNPYNEQFF
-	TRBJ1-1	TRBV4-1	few	TGCGCCAGCAGCCAAGATGGGGGCTTTGGCACTGAAGCTTTCTTT	CASSQDGGFGTEAFF
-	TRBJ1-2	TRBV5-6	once	TGTGCCAGCAGCTTCTACAATGGCTACACCTTC	CASSFYNGYTF
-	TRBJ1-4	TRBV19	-	TGTGCCAGTAGTAGAAGGGCAACTAATGAAAAACTGTTTTTT	CASSRRATNEKLFF
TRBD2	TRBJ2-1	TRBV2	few	TGTGCCAGCAGTGAACGGACTAGTTTGCTCCATGAGCAGTTCTTC	CASSERTSLLHEQFF
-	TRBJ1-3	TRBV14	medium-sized	TGTGCCAGCAGCCTTTACAGTCCCGGCCATCCGGCGGACTCTGGAAACACCATATATTTT	CASSLYSPGHPADSGNTIYF
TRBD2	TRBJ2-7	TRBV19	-	TGTGCCAGTAGTATTAGCGGGCTAGCCTACGAGCAGTACTTC	CASSISGLAYEQYF
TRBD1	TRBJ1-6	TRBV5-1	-	TGCGCCAGCAGGGGGACAGGGGCTAATTCACCCCTCCACTTT	CASRGTGANSPLHF
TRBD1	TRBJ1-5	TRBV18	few	TGTGCCAGCTCACCCGACAGGGATAGGCCCCAGCATTTT	CASSPDRDRPQHF
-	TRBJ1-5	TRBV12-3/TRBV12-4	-	TGTGCCAGCAGTTTGTACACCTTCGGGACCCAGCATTTT	CASSLYTFGTQHF
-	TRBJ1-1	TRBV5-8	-	TGTGCCAGCAGCGGGCTACAGGGTCACCACACTGAAGCTTTCTTT	CASSGLQGHHTEAFF
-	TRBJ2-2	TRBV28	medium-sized	TGTGCCAGCAGTTTACCGGGACCAGCCGGGGAGCTGTTTTTT	CASSLPGPAGELFF
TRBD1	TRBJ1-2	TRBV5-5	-	TGTGCCAGCAGCCGTCCCGGGACAGGGAACTATGGCTACACCTTC	CASSRPGTGNYGYTF
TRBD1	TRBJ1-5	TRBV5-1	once	TGCGCCAGCAGCTTATTAGGACAGGGCAATCAGCCCCAGCATTTT	CASSLLGQGNQPQHF
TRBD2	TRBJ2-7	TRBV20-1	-	TGCAGTGCTAGTGGGAACGGGAGGTCCACCTACGAGCAGTACTTC	CSASGNGRSTYEQYF
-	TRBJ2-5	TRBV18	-	TGTGCCAGCTCACCACGAGTTGGGCAAGAGACCCAGTACTTC	CASSPRVGQETQYF
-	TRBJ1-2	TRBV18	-	TGTGCCAGCTCCACAGACTATGGCTACACCTTC	CASSTDYGYTF
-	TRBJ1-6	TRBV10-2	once	TGCGCCAGCAGTGACTGGAGCTCCTATAATTCACCCCTCCACTTT	CASSDWSSYNSPLHF
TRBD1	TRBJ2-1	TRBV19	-	TGTGCCAGTAGTATGCCCGGACAGGGTAAGGATGAGCAGTTCTTC	CASSMPGQGKDEQFF
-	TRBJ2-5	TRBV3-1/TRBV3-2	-	TGTGCCAGCAGCCAAGAGACAGGCCAAGAGACCCAGTACTTC	CASSQETGQETQYF
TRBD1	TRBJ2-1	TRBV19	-	TGTGCCAGTAGTAACCGGGACAGGTTAAACAATGAGCAGTTCTTC	CASSNRDRLNNEQFF
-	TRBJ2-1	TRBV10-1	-	TGCGCCAGCAGTGAGTCCACGACTCCCCTGGCCTATGAGCAGTTCTTC	CASSESTTPLAYEQFF
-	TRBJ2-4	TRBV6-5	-	TGTGCCAGCAGTCCAGGCAATAGGAACATTCAGTACTTC	CASSPGNRNIQYF
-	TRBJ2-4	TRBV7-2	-	TGTGCCAGCAGCTTTGACGCCGGGCCGGACATTCAGTACTTC	CASSFDAGPDIQYF
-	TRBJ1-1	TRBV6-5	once	TGTGCCAGCACTCCACAGACATTCAACACTGAAGCTTTCTTT	CASTPQTFNTEAFF
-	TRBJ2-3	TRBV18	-	TGTGCCAGCTCACCGCGACTGGAGGATACGCAGTATTTT	CASSPRLEDTQYF
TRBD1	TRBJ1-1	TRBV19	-	TGTGCCATTCGCTCGAACAGGGGTCGCGCTGAAGCTTTCTTT	CAIRSNRGRAEAFF
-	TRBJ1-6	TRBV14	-	TGTGCCAGCAGCCGCCCTGGAGGGGGATTTTATTCACCCCTCCACTTT	CASSRPGGGFYSPLHF
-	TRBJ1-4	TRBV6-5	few	TGTGCCAGCAGCTCCTCAGGCGGCTCTAATGAAAAACTGTTTTTT	CASSSSGGSNEKLFF
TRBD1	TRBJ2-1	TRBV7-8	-	TGTGCCAGCAGCGGTCATCCCGGGACAGGCCTATACAATGAGCAGTTCTTC	CASSGHPGTGLYNEQFF
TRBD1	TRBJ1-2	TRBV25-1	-	TGTGCCAGCAGCTTGACAGGGGCTGGCTACACCTTC	CASSLTGAGYTF
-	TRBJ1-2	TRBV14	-	TGTGCCAGCAGCCAAGATAAGGGAATTCATGGCTACACCTTC	CASSQDKGIHGYTF
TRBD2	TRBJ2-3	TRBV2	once	TGTGCCAGCAGGGTACTAGCGGGGGCTCGCACAGATACGCAGTATTTT	CASRVLAGARTDTQYF
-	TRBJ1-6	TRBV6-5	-	TGTGCCAGCAGTTATAATGGACGGAGGAGTAATTCACCCCTCCACTTT	CASSYNGRRSNSPLHF
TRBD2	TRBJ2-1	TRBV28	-	TGTGCCAGCAGTCCAGGACTAGCGCGCTCCTACAATGAGCAGTTCTTC	CASSPGLARSYNEQFF
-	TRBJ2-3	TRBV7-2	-	TGTGCCAGCAGCGCCGAGGCCTTAGATACGCAGTATTTT	CASSAEALDTQYF
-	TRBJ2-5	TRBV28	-	TGTGCCAGCAGTCGGGAAGTGGAGACCCAGTACTTC	CASSREVETQYF
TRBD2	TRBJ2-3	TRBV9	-	TGTGCCAGCAGCCCGGGGGGACTAGCGGGAGGATCTGTAGAGTATTTT	CASSPGGLAGGSVEYF
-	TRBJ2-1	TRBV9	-	TGTGCCAGCAGGGAGATGAGCGGCAATGAGCAGTTCTTC	CASREMSGNEQFF
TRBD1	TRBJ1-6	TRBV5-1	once	TGCGCCAGCAGCTTACAGGGGGAATTAAATTCACCCCTCCACTTT	CASSLQGELNSPLHF
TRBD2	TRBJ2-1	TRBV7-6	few	TGTGCCAGCAGTCTTACCTCTAGGCTTGGGCGGGAGGGGATAAATGAGCAGTTCTTC	CASSLTSRLGREGINEQFF
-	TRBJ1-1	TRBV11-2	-	TGTGCCAGCAGCTCGTTGACAGTAGTGAACACTGAAGCTTTCTTT	CASSSLTVVNTEAFF